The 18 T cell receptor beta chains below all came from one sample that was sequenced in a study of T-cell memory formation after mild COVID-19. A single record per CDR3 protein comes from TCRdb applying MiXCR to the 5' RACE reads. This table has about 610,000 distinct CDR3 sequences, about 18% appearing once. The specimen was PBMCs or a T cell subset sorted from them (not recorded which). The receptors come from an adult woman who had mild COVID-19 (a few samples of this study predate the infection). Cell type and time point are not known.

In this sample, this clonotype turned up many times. The CDR3 DNA sequence: TGTGCCAGCTCGAGGCTAGCGGCCTTCAATGAGCAGTTCTTC. Translated, it gives CASSRLAAFNEQFF. The chain couples TRBV27 to TRBJ2-1; 7 bases match TRBD2. Germline V gene lookup returns CDR1 MNHEY and CDR2 SMNVEV (reference sequence). J gave up 6 bases and V 8 bases, and 10 bases lay outside the gene matches. The length of the CDR3 is 14 residues.

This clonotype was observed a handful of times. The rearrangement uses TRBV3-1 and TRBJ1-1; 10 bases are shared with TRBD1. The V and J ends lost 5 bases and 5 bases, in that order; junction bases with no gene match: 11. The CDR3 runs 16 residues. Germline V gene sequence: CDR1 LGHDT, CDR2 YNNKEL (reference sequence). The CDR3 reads CASSSPDRGQGTEAFF. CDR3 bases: TGTGCCAGCAGCTCGCCCGACAGGGGGCAAGGAACTGAAGCTTTCTTT.

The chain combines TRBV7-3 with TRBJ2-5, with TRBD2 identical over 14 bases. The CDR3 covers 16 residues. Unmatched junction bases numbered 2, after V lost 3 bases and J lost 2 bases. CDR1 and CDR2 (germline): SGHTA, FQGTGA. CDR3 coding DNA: TGTGCCAGCAGCTTGGGACTAGCGGGAGTACAAGAGACCCAGTACTTC. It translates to CASSLGLAGVQETQYF. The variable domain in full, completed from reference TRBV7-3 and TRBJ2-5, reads GAGVSQTPSNKVTEKGKYVELRCDPISGHTALYWYRQSLGQGPEFLIYFQGTGAADDSGLPNDRFFAVRPEGSVSTLKIQRTERGDSAVYLCASSLGLAGVQETQYFGPGTRLLVL.

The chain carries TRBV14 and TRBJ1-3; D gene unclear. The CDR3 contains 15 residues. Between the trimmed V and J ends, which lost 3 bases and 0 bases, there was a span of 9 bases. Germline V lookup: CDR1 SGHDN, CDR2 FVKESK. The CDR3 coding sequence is TGTGCCAGCAGCCAGTCGAGGTACTCTGGAAACACCATATATTTT. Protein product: CASSQSRYSGNTIYF.

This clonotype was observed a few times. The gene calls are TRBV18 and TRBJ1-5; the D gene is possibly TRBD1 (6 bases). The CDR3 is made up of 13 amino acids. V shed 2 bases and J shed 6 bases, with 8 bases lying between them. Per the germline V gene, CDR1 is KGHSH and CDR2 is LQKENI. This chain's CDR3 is CASSPSDSQPQHF. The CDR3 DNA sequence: TGTGCCAGCTCACCATCGGACAGTCAGCCCCAGCATTTT.

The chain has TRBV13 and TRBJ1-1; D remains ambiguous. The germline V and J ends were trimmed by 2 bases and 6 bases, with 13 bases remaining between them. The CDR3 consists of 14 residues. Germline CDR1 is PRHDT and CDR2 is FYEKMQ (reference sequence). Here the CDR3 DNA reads TGTGCCAGCAGCTTACTTATAGGAGGGTCTGAAGCTTTCTTT. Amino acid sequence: CASSLLIGGSEAFF.

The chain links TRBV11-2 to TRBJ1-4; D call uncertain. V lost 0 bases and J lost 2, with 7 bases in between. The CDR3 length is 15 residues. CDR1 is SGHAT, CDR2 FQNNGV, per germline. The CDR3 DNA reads TGTGCCAGCAGCTTAGATAGTTCGACTAATGAAAAACTGTTTTTT. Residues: CASSLDSSTNEKLFF.

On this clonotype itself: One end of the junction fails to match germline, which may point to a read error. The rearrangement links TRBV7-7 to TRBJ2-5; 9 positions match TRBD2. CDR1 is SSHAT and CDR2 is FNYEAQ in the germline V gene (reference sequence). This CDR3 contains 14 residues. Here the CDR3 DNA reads TGTGCTAGCAGCCAACGAGCGGGAGGAGAGACCCAGTACTTC. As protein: CASSQRAGGETQYF.

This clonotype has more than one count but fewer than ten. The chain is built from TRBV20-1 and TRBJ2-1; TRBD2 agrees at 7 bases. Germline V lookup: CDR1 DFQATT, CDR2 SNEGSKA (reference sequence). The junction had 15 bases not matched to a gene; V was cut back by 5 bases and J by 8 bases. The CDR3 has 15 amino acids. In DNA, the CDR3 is TGCAGTGCTCCATCCAGCGGGAAATCCATCGATGAGCAGTTCTTC. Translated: CSAPSSGKSIDEQFF.

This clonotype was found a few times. This CDR3 is CASSPSLAGGLPVQYF. In DNA form, the CDR3 reads TGTGCCAGCAGCCCTTCCTTAGCGGGGGGTCTCCCGGTTCAGTACTTC. This chain uses TRBV7-6 with TRBJ2-4; 10 positions agree with TRBD2. V was pared by 5 bases and J by 11 bases, with 15 bases of the junction left unmatched. Germline assignment: CDR1 SGHVS and CDR2 FNYEAQ. The CDR3 has 16 residues.

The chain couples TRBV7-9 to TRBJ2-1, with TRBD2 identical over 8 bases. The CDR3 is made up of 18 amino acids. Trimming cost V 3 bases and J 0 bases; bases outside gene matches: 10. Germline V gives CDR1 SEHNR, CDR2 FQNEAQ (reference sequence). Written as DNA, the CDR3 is TGTGCCAGCAGCTTCTCAAGTAGCGGGACATCCTCCTACAATGAGCAGTTCTTC. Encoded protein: CASSFSSSGTSSYNEQFF.

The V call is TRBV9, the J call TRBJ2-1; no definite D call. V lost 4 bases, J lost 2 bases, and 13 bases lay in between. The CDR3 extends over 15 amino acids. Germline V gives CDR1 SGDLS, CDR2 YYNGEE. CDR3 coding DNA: TGTGCCAGCAGCCCGCCTGGACCTCCCTACAATGAGCAGTTCTTC. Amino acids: CASSPPGPPYNEQFF.

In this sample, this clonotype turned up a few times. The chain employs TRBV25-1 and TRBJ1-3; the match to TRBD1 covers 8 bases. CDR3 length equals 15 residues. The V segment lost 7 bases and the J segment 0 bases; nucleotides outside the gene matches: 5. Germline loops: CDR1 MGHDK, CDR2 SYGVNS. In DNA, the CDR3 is TGTGCCAGCACTAGGACAGGGAGCTCTGGAAACACCATATATTTT. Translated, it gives CASTRTGSSGNTIYF.

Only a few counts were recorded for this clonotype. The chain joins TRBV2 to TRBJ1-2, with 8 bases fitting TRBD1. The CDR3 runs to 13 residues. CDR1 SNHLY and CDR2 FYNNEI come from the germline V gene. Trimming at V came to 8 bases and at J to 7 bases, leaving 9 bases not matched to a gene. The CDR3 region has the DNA TGTGCCAGCCAACCCAGGGGGCGGTTTGGCTACACCTTC. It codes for CASQPRGRFGYTF.

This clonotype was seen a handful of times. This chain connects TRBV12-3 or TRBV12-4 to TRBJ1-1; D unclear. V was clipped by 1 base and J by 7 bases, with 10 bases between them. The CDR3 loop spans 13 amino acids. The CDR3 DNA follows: TGTGCCAGCAGTTTAGTGGCGGCCCTTGAAGCTTTCTTT. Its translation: CASSLVAALEAFF.

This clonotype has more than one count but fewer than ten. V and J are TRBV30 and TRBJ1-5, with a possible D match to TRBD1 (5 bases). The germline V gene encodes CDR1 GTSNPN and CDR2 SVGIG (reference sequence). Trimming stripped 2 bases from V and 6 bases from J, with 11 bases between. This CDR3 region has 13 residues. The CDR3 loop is CAWSHRLTQPQHF. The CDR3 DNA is TGTGCCTGGAGTCACAGGCTTACTCAGCCCCAGCATTTT.

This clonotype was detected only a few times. The CDR3 loop reads CASSFFPPSLNEQFF. The CDR3 region has the DNA TGTGCCAGCAGCTTCTTTCCTCCTTCTCTTAATGAGCAGTTCTTC. This chain joins TRBV11-2 and TRBJ2-1, with D unclear. Germline CDR1 is SGHAT and CDR2 is FQNNGV. The V gene lost 3 bases and the J gene lost 7 bases, with 16 bases spanning the gap. The CDR3 spans 15 residues. The full variable domain, in which reference TRBV11-2 and TRBJ2-1 provide the parts outside the CDR3, is EAGVAQSPRYKIIEKRQSVAFWCNPISGHATLYWYQQILGQGPKLLIQFQNNGVVDDSQLPKDRFSAERLKGVDSTLKIQPAKLEDSAVYLCASSFFPPSLNEQFFGPGTRLTVL.

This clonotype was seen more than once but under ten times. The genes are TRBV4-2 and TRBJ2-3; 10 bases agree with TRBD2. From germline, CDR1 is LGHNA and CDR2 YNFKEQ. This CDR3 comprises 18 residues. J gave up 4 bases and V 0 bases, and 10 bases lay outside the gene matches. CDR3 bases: TGTGCCAGCAGCCAAGATCGGTCGACTAGCGGGTTTGCAGATACGCAGTATTTT. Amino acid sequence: CASSQDRSTSGFADTQYF.